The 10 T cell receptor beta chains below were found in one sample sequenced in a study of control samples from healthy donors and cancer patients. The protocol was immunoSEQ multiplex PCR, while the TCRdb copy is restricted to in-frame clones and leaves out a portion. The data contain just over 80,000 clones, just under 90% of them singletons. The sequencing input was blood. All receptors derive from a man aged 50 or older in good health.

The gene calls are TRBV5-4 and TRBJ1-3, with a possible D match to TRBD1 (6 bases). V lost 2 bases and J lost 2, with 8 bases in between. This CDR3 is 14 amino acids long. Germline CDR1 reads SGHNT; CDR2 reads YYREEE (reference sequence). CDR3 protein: CASSFQGTGNTIYF. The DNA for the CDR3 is TGTGCCAGCAGCTTCCAGGGGACTGGAAACACCATATATTTT. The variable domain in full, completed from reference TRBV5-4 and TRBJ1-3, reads ETGVTQSPTHLIKTRGQQVTLRCSSQSGHNTVSWYQQALGQGPQFIFQYYREEENGRGNFPPRFSGLQFPNYSSELNVNALELDDSALYLCASSFQGTGNTIYFGEGSWLTVV.

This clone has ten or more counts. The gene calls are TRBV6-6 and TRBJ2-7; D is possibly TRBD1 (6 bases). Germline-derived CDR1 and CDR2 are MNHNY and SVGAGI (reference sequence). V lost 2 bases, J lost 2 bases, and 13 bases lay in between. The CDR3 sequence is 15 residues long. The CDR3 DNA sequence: TGTGCCAGCAGTTACCACCTACAGGGTACCTACGAGCAGTACTTC. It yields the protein CASSYHLQGTYEQYF.

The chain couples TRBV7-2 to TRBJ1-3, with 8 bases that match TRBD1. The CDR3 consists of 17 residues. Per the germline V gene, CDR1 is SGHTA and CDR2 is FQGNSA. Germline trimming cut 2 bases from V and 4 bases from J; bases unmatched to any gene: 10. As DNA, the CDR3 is TGTGCCAGCAGCTTATTGTCCCAGGGGGCGCGAGGAAACACCATATATTTT. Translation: CASSLLSQGARGNTIYF. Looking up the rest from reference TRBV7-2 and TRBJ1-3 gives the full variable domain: GAGVSQSPSNKVTEKGKDVELRCDPISGHTALYWYRQSLGQGLEFLIYFQGNSAPDKSGLPSDRFSAERTGGSVSTLTIQRTQQEDSAVYLCASSLLSQGARGNTIYFGEGSWLTVV.

This chain's CDR3 is CASSREGVTEAFF. The CDR3, as DNA: TGTGCCAGTAGTAGAGAAGGGGTTACTGAAGCTTTCTTT. The chain couples TRBV19 to TRBJ1-1; weak D call: TRBD1 (5 bases). The CDR3 runs to 13 residues. V gave up 4 bases and J gave up 5 bases, with 11 bases separating them. CDR1 LNHDA and CDR2 SQIVND come from the germline V gene (reference sequence). The complete variable domain, with remaining parts taken from reference TRBV19 and TRBJ1-1, reads DGGITQSPKYLFRKEGQNVTLSCEQNLNHDAMYWYRQDPGQGLRLIYYSQIVNDFQKGDIAEGYSVSREKKESFPLTVTSAQKNPTAFYLCASSREGVTEAFFGQGTRLTVV.

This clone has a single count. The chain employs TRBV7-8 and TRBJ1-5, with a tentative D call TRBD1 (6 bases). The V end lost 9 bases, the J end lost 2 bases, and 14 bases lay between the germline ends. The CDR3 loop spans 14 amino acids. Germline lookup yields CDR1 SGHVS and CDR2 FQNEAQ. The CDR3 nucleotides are TGTGCCAGTGAACAGGGTGGCGGCAATCAGCCCCAGCATTTT. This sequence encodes CASEQGGGNQPQHF. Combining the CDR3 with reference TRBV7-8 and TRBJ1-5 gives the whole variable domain GAGVSQSPRYKVAKRGQDVALRCDPISGHVSLFWYQQALGQGPEFLTYFQNEAQLDKSGLPSDRFFAERPEGSVSTLKIQRTQQEDSAVYLCASEQGGGNQPQHFGDGTRLSIL.

The CDR3 DNA sequence: TGTGCCAGCAGCGAAAGGGCGGGACCCCAAGAGACCCAGTACTTC. Amino acid sequence: CASSERAGPQETQYF. J is TRBJ2-5 and V is TRBV9; TRBD2 might be the D (6 bases). The CDR3 runs 15 residues. Germline V gives CDR1 SGDLS, CDR2 YYNGEE. V was cut by 3 bases and J by 1 base, with 13 bases left in between.

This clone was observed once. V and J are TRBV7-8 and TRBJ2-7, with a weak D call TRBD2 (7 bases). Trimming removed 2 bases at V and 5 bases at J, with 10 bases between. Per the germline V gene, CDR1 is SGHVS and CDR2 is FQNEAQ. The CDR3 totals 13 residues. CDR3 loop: CASSLWGGNEQYF. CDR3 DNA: TGTGCCAGCAGCTTATGGGGGGGCAACGAGCAGTACTTC.

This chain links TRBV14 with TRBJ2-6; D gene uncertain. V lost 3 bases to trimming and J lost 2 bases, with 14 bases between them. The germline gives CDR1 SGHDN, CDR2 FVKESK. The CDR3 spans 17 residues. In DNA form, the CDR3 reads TGTGCCAGCAGCCAGCCACTCGCGATCGCTGGGGCCAACGTCCTGACTTTC. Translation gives CASSQPLAIAGANVLTF.

CDR3 amino acids: CASSLEGQRQQFF. CDR3 bases: TGTGCCAGCAGCTTAGAGGGACAAAGACAGCAGTTCTTC. This chain joins TRBV7-8 and TRBJ2-1; tentatively, D is TRBD1 (6 bases). This CDR3 is built from 13 residues. Trimming removed 1 base from V and 11 bases from J, with 12 bases in between. The germline V gene encodes CDR1 SGHVS and CDR2 FQNEAQ. The full variable domain, with the rest looked up from reference TRBV7-8 and TRBJ2-1, is GAGVSQSPRYKVAKRGQDVALRCDPISGHVSLFWYQQALGQGPEFLTYFQNEAQLDKSGLPSDRFFAERPEGSVSTLKIQRTQQEDSAVYLCASSLEGQRQQFFGPGTRLTVL.

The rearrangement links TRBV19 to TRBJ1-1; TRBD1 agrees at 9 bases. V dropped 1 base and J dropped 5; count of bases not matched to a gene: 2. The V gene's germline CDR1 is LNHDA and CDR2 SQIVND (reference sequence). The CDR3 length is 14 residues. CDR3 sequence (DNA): TGTGCCAGTAGTATAGCGGGACAGGGAACTGAAGCTTTCTTT. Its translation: CASSIAGQGTEAFF.